The next 32 T cell receptor beta chains were all read from a single sample in a study of Graves' ophthalmopathy and Graves' hyperthyroidism. The authors amplified TCR beta CDR3 regions from RNA transcripts. Scientists carried out first-round RT-PCR using HTBI primers and then a second-round multiplex PCR. From the multiplex PCR reads, TCRdb called clonotypes with MiXCR, one entry per CDR3 protein. Of 650,000 to 900,000 distinct CDR3 sequences in the sample, roughly two fifths were seen once. Sequencing input: peripheral blood. Source of these receptors: an adult man with Graves' ophthalmopathy.

This clonotype was detected a few times. The chain joins TRBV19 to TRBJ2-6, with 10 nucleotides matching TRBD1. The germline V gene encodes CDR1 LNHDA and CDR2 SQIVND (reference sequence). J gave up 4 bases and V 9 bases, and 12 bases lay outside the gene matches. The CDR3 has 17 amino acids. For the CDR3, the DNA is TGTGCCAGCCTACCCGGGACAGGGGTTTTAGGGGCCAACGTCCTGACTTTC. Amino acids: CASLPGTGVLGANVLTF. The whole variable domain, filled in from reference TRBV19 and TRBJ2-6, reads DGGITQSPKYLFRKEGQNVTLSCEQNLNHDAMYWYRQDPGQGLRLIYYSQIVNDFQKGDIAEGYSVSREKKESFPLTVTSAQKNPTAFYLCASLPGTGVLGANVLTFGAGSRLTVL.

The count of this clonotype is one. The V call is TRBV29-1, the J call TRBJ1-4; 7 positions match TRBD1. Germline values: CDR1 SQVTM, CDR2 ANQGSEA. V lost 7 bases, J lost 6 bases, and 5 bases stayed unmatched. This CDR3 comprises 12 residues. The CDR3 DNA sequence: TGCAGCGCTTCTGACAGGGATGAAAAACTGTTTTTT. Its translation: CSASDRDEKLFF.

This clonotype was seen only a few times. At one boundary the junction diverges from the germline segment, which might be a read error. V and J are TRBV10-3 and TRBJ2-7; D gene unclear. The CDR3 contains 12 residues. The germline gives CDR1 ENHRY, CDR2 SYGVKD. This CDR3 reads CASSSTPYEQYF. In nucleotides, the CDR3 is TGTGCCAGCAGTTCGACTCCCTACGAGCAGTACTTC.

The chain joins TRBV20-1 to TRBJ2-7; 8 bases agree with TRBD1. Germline V gives CDR1 DFQATT, CDR2 SNEGSKA (reference sequence). The CDR3 extends over 14 amino acids. Trimming removed 1 base from V and 5 bases from J; junction bases left unmatched: 7. CDR3 region: CSARGQDREDEQYF. Here the CDR3 DNA reads TGCAGTGCTAGAGGCCAGGACAGGGAAGACGAGCAGTACTTC.

With respect to this clonotype: The DNA is omitted, as the CDR3 cannot be located on it reliably, and the CDR3 follows TCRdb's listing. The chain employs TRBV2 and TRBJ1-1. From its first to its last residue, the CDR3 has 17 amino acids. Germline CDR1 and CDR2: SNHLY and FYNNEI. This CDR3 is CAICASSGGGVGTEAFF.

This clonotype was seen repeatedly, ten times or more. The CDR3 is CSAAPGQGGYEQYF. Written as DNA, the CDR3 is TGCAGCGCTGCCCCTGGACAGGGAGGCTACGAGCAGTACTTC. V is TRBV29-1 and J is TRBJ2-7; 8 bases line up with TRBD1. V lost 7 bases, J lost 3 bases, and 11 bases stayed unmatched. CDR1 is SQVTM and CDR2 is ANQGSEA in the germline V gene. CDR3 length: 14 residues.

The table lists this clonotype with many counts. This rearrangement joins TRBV15 to TRBJ2-7; the D gene is possibly TRBD1 (7 bases). Trimming stripped 3 bases from V and 2 bases from J, with 17 bases between. Germline V gene lookup returns CDR1 LNHNV and CDR2 YYDKDF (reference sequence). The CDR3 contains 16 residues. Here the CDR3 reads CATSSGGTGQTYEQYF. The CDR3 bases are TGTGCCACCAGCAGTGGGGGGACGGGACAGACCTACGAGCAGTACTTC.

This chain joins TRBV20-1 and TRBJ2-3; the D gene is possibly TRBD2 (5 bases). V dropped 5 bases and J dropped 5 bases, with 8 bases sitting between them. Germline V gene lookup returns CDR1 DFQATT and CDR2 SNEGSKA (reference sequence). The CDR3 sequence is 11 residues long. The CDR3 reads CSAERGDTQYF. The CDR3 DNA follows: TGCAGTGCTGAACGGGGAGATACGCAGTATTTT.

V is TRBV7-8 and J is TRBJ1-2; D gene unclear. Germline V gene data show CDR1 as SGHVS and CDR2 as FQNEAQ. The length of the CDR3 is 12 residues. The germline V and J ends were trimmed by 6 bases and 5 bases, with 10 bases remaining between them. The CDR3 loop is CASSFGWYGYTF. DNA for the CDR3: TGTGCCAGCAGTTTCGGGTGGTATGGCTACACCTTC.

This clonotype has more than one count but fewer than ten. A much larger clone is a single base away; this may be a read error. This chain joins TRBV10-3 and TRBJ2-7; D might be TRBD1 or TRBD2, each matching 5 bases. The germline CDR1 and CDR2 sequences are ENHRY and SYGVKD. There are 14 residues in the CDR3. V was clipped by 5 bases and J by 0 bases, with 11 bases between them. CDR3 nucleotide sequence: TGTGCCATCAGTAACGGGGCCGACTCCTACGAGCAGTACTTC. Its translation is CAISNGADSYEQYF.

The chain combines TRBV11-2 with TRBJ2-5; D gene unclear. From germline, CDR1 is SGHAT and CDR2 FQNNGV. V was pared by 3 bases and J by 1 base, with 9 bases between. This CDR3 is built from 14 residues. CDR3 in amino acids: CASSLFRVQETQYF. The CDR3 nucleotides read TGTGCCAGCAGCTTGTTCAGAGTCCAAGAGACCCAGTACTTC.

The table lists this clonotype with a few counts. The V and J genes are TRBV7-9 and TRBJ2-6; D not resolved. V shed 4 bases and J shed 0 bases, with 7 bases lying between them. There are 15 residues in the CDR3. Germline V lookup: CDR1 SEHNR, CDR2 FQNEAQ (reference sequence). CDR3 sequence (DNA): TGTGCCAGCAGCTGGGCCCCCTCTGGGGCCAACGTCCTGACTTTC. Its translation is CASSWAPSGANVLTF.

This chain joins TRBV10-3 and TRBJ1-1, with 7 bases matching TRBD1. From germline, CDR1 is ENHRY and CDR2 SYGVKD. This CDR3 is 15 amino acids long. V trimming: 10 bases; J trimming: 0 bases; junction bases outside the gene matches: 11. The CDR3 is CASRRQGPMNTEAFF. DNA of the CDR3: TGTGCCAGCAGGAGACAGGGACCCATGAACACTGAAGCTTTCTTT.

V gene TRBV29-1 combines with J gene TRBJ2-7, with 7 nucleotides matching TRBD2. Germline values: CDR1 SQVTM, CDR2 ANQGSEA. After removal of 3 bases from V and 2 bases from J, the junction contained 7 bases not matched to a gene. The CDR3 has 14 residues. The CDR3 reads CSVDGGRGTYEQYF. In DNA form, the CDR3 reads TGCAGCGTTGACGGCGGGAGAGGGACCTACGAGCAGTACTTC.

The chain is built from TRBV25-1 and TRBJ1-2, with 8 nucleotides matching TRBD1. Trimming took 11 bases from V and 4 from J; bases not matched to a gene: 15. Germline-derived CDR1 and CDR2 are MGHDK and SYGVNS. This CDR3 comprises 15 residues. The CDR3 loop reads CAWSQPGQASYGYTF. The CDR3 DNA sequence: TGTGCCTGGAGCCAACCGGGACAGGCAAGCTATGGCTACACCTTC.

Notes on this clonotype: This may stem from a read error, because a much larger clone lies one nucleotide away. This sequence joins TRBV2 and TRBJ1-4, with TRBD1 as a possible D gene (5 bases). The V gene's germline CDR1 is SNHLY and CDR2 FYNNEI. V lost 2 bases to trimming and J lost 8 bases, with 9 bases between them. This CDR3 is built from 13 residues. The CDR3 protein is CASSEWGGEKLFF. The CDR3 nucleotides read TGTGCCAGCAGTGAATGGGGGGGAGAAAAACTGTTTTTT.

This chain joins TRBV25-1 and TRBJ2-5; D might be TRBD2 (6 bases). The CDR3 covers 15 residues. Germline V gene lookup returns CDR1 MGHDK and CDR2 SYGVNS. V lost 3 bases, J lost 3 bases, and 14 bases lay in between. The CDR3 loop is CASSDDGSVKETQYF. CDR3 bases: TGTGCCAGCAGTGATGACGGGAGCGTGAAAGAGACCCAGTACTTC.

The chain employs TRBV25-1 and TRBJ1-4; TRBD1 aligns across 10 bases. Germline V gives CDR1 MGHDK, CDR2 SYGVNS. V trimming: 4 bases; J trimming: 5 bases; junction bases outside the gene matches: 10. The CDR3 runs 17 residues. The CDR3 coding sequence is TGTGCCAGCAGTGCCGGGGACAGGGGAGGGGTAAATGAAAAACTGTTTTTT. This codes for CASSAGDRGGVNEKLFF.

Notes on this clonotype: A junction end diverges from the germline sequence, so it may reflect a read error. The CDR3 region has the DNA TGTGCCAGCAGTTCCTCGGTTTGGACTGAAGCTTTCTTT. As protein: CASSSSVWTEAFF. V and J are TRBV10-3 and TRBJ1-1; the D is unclear. This CDR3 is 13 amino acids long. Per germline, CDR1 ENHRY and CDR2 SYGVKD.

This chain connects TRBV20-1 to TRBJ1-1; D might be TRBD1 (5 bases). Trimming removed 0 bases at V and 4 bases at J, with 21 bases between. Germline V gene data show CDR1 as DFQATT and CDR2 as SNEGSKA (reference sequence). This CDR3 is 17 amino acids long. CDR3 sequence reads: CSARDVGQARRGTEAFF. CDR3 DNA sequence: TGCAGTGCTAGAGATGTGGGCCAGGCCAGGAGGGGCACTGAAGCTTTCTTT.

The genes are TRBV15 and TRBJ1-4, with a weak D call TRBD1 (5 bases). The CDR3 has 21 residues. CDR1 is LNHNV and CDR2 is YYDKDF in the germline V gene (reference sequence). Deletions cut 5 bases from V and 8 bases from J, with 36 bases between. CDR3 sequence: CATSDRGGLAGAPASGEKLFF. The CDR3 region has the DNA TGTGCCACCAGCGACCGGGGAGGCCTTGCCGGGGCCCCTGCCTCTGGGGAAAAACTGTTTTTT.

V usage is TRBV24-1 and J usage is TRBJ1-5; D perhaps matches TRBD1 (6 bases). Germline V gives CDR1 KGHDR, CDR2 SFDVKD. V lost 4 bases to trimming and J lost 10 bases, with 16 bases between them. This CDR3 has 14 residues. DNA of the CDR3: TGTGCCACCAGTGACCGACAGGCACAATCACCCCAGCATTTT. It yields the protein CATSDRQAQSPQHF.

This clonotype came up many times. The V and J genes are TRBV7-2 and TRBJ2-7, with D unclear. Trimming cost V 3 bases and J 2 bases, with 14 bases left between them. Germline lookup yields CDR1 SGHTA and CDR2 FQGNSA. The CDR3 is 15 residues long. CDR3 loop: CASSFSPGPTYEQYF. CDR3 nucleotide sequence: TGTGCCAGCAGCTTCTCCCCGGGTCCAACCTACGAGCAGTACTTC.

This clonotype was observed a handful of times. The chain combines TRBV10-3 with TRBJ2-2; 9 bases are shared with TRBD1. The CDR3 consists of 16 residues. V shed 4 bases, J shed 5 bases, and the junction held 8 bases outside the gene matches. Germline-derived CDR1 and CDR2 are ENHRY and SYGVKD. CDR3 residues: CAISGKQGARTGELFF. CDR3 DNA sequence: TGTGCCATCAGTGGAAAACAGGGGGCTCGGACCGGGGAGCTGTTTTTT.

This clonotype has just a few counts. The chain has TRBV20-1 and TRBJ1-1, with 8 bases that match TRBD1. Germline V gene lookup returns CDR1 DFQATT and CDR2 SNEGSKA (reference sequence). The CDR3 is 15 amino acids. The J segment lost 0 bases and the V segment lost 3 bases, leaving 6 bases of the junction unmatched. This CDR3 is CSARAGGLVNTEAFF. The CDR3 nucleotides are TGCAGTGCTAGGGCAGGGGGCCTCGTGAACACTGAAGCTTTCTTT.

This clonotype was seen a handful of times. The genes are TRBV7-9 and TRBJ2-7, with D perhaps matching TRBD1 (6 bases). Germline V gene sequence: CDR1 SEHNR, CDR2 FQNEAQ (reference sequence). V was shortened by 1 base and J by 0 bases, with 13 bases between the two germline ends. CDR3 length: 16 residues. In DNA, the CDR3 is TGTGCCAGCAGCTTAGGTGGGGGCCCCTACTCCTACGAGCAGTACTTC. Translated: CASSLGGGPYSYEQYF.

Many counts were recorded for this clonotype. J is TRBJ1-2 and V is TRBV15; TRBD1 is a possible D gene (5 bases). Germline lookup yields CDR1 LNHNV and CDR2 YYDKDF (reference sequence). V was pared by 0 bases and J by 5 bases, with 22 bases between. This CDR3 is built from 18 residues. Here the CDR3 reads CATSRDFLLRQGGYGYTF. DNA of the CDR3: TGTGCCACCAGCAGAGATTTCCTTTTGCGGCAGGGAGGGTATGGCTACACCTTC.

This clonotype was counted between two and nine times. The genes are TRBV19 and TRBJ2-1; 7 bases align to TRBD1. Germline V gene sequence: CDR1 LNHDA, CDR2 SQIVND (reference sequence). The CDR3 totals 14 residues. The J segment lost 8 bases and the V segment lost 7 bases, leaving 11 bases of the junction unmatched. The CDR3 DNA reads as TGTGCCAGTATGCGGACAGGAGACGCCGATGAGCAGTTCTTC. Translating gives CASMRTGDADEQFF.

This clonotype turned up a few times. This chain uses TRBV9 with TRBJ2-5; TRBD1 aligns across 7 bases. The CDR3 has 15 residues. Per the germline V gene, CDR1 is SGDLS and CDR2 is YYNGEE. The J segment lost 5 bases and the V segment lost 4 bases, leaving 11 bases of the junction unmatched. In DNA, the CDR3 is TGTGCCAGCAGCTCCCGGCAGGGGGTCGGGGAGACCCAGTACTTC. Translation gives CASSSRQGVGETQYF.

This clonotype has just a few counts. V is TRBV11-2 and J is TRBJ1-1, with D tentatively TRBD1 (6 bases). Trimming left V 5 bases short and J 1 base short, with 14 bases between. CDR3 length: 15 residues. Germline V gene sequence: CDR1 SGHAT, CDR2 FQNNGV. CDR3 sequence (DNA): TGTGCCAGCAGCGTCAGGGGTACGGGGAACACTGAAGCTTTCTTT. As protein: CASSVRGTGNTEAFF.

This clonotype was observed once. A much larger clonotype is one base distant, so this may be a read error. The V gene is TRBV19, the J gene TRBJ1-1, with D maybe TRBD1 (6 bases). Looked up from germline, CDR1 is LNHDA and CDR2 is SQIVND (reference sequence). The CDR3 runs 15 residues. The CDR3 bases are TGTGCCAGTAGTCCCCCATCAGACAGGACCACTGAAGCTTCCTTT. It codes for CASSPPSDRTTEASF.

The sample holds a few counts of this clonotype. J is TRBJ1-6 and V is TRBV6-1; D gene ambiguous. The V end lost 6 bases, the J end lost 9 bases, and 9 bases lay between the germline ends. From germline, CDR1 is MNHNS and CDR2 SASEGT. The CDR3 is 12 residues long. The DNA of the CDR3 is TGTGCCAGCAGCAGACTCGGTTCACCCCTCCACTTT. Encoded protein: CASSRLGSPLHF.